What follows are 29 T cell receptor beta chains derived from one specimen sequenced in a study of identical twins. TCRdb ran MiXCR on the 5' RACE reads and lists one entry per CDR3 protein. The table records under 900,000 distinct CDR3 sequences, over 9% of them present only once. Another study also made use of these data, one on yellow fever vaccine responses in identical twins.

Sequenced: PBMCs. The source of these receptors is a woman younger than 30 in good health.

The gene calls are TRBV20-1 and TRBJ2-1; 7 bases align to TRBD2. Germline V gene data show CDR1 as DFQATT and CDR2 as SNEGSKA (reference sequence). The CDR3 has 15 amino acids. V was clipped by 6 bases and J by 4 bases; unmatched bases: 12. In nucleotides, the CDR3 is TGCAGTGCCCCCTTGGGGAGGGGAGGGTACAATGAGCAGTTCTTC. This translates into CSAPLGRGGYNEQFF.

This clonotype has more than one count but fewer than ten. The chain employs TRBV5-1 and TRBJ2-4; 7 bases are a match to TRBD2. Looked up from germline, CDR1 is SGHRS and CDR2 is YFSETQ. Trimming took 3 bases from V and 8 from J; bases not matched to a gene: 17. The CDR3 loop spans 17 amino acids. CDR3 coding DNA: TGCGCCAGCAGCTGGGGACTACCTCTAGGAGGTATGGACATTCAGTACTTC. Translating gives CASSWGLPLGGMDIQYF.

This clonotype showed up many times. The chain uses TRBV24-1 and TRBJ2-1, with 7 bases matching TRBD2. Germline CDR1 is KGHDR and CDR2 is SFDVKD. This CDR3 contains 14 residues. V lost 5 bases to trimming and J lost 4 bases; unmatched junction nucleotides: 4. CDR3: CATSAGGPYNEQFF. In DNA, the CDR3 is TGTGCCACCAGTGCGGGGGGTCCGTACAATGAGCAGTTCTTC.

This clonotype has only a few counts. The chain couples TRBV6-1 to TRBJ2-7; TRBD1 matches 7 bases. This CDR3 comprises 14 residues. Germline V CDR1 and CDR2: MNHNS, SASEGT. V dropped 3 bases and J dropped 3; count of bases not matched to a gene: 5. CDR3 DNA sequence: TGTGCCAGCAGTGATGACAGGGTGGGCTACGAGCAGTACGTC. Translated, it gives CASSDDRVGYEQYV.

This clonotype has more than one count but fewer than ten. The chain uses TRBV2 and TRBJ2-1, with D hard to call. This CDR3 contains 12 residues. Germline V gene lookup returns CDR1 SNHLY and CDR2 FYNNEI. V was cut by 7 bases and J by 6 bases, with 10 bases left in between. CDR3 coding DNA: TGTGCCAGCACCGGGTGGTCCAATGAGCAGTTCTTC. It translates to CASTGWSNEQFF. The whole variable domain, remainder taken from reference TRBV2 and TRBJ2-1, is EPEVTQTPSHQVTQMGQEVILRCVPISNHLYFYWYRQILGQKVEFLVSFYNNEISEKSEIFDDQFSVERPDGSNFTLKIRSTKLEDSAMYFCASTGWSNEQFFGPGTRLTVL.

This clonotype was counted many times. The rearrangement uses TRBV9 and TRBJ1-2; D might be TRBD1 (5 bases). Germline assignment: CDR1 SGDLS and CDR2 YYNGEE. V lost 3 bases to trimming and J lost 6 bases, with 6 bases between them. The CDR3 covers 11 residues. CDR3 coding DNA: TGTGCCAGCAGCGGCAGGGATGGCTACACCTTC. It yields the protein CASSGRDGYTF.

J is TRBJ2-7 and V is TRBV27, with TRBD2 matching 14 bases. Germline CDR1 reads MNHEY; CDR2 reads SMNVEV (reference sequence). This CDR3 has 16 amino acids. Trimming took 5 bases from V and 4 from J; bases not matched to a gene: 7. The CDR3 DNA is TGTGCCAGCAGTCCACGGACTAGCGGGGGGAATTACGAGCAGTACGTC. It encodes CASSPRTSGGNYEQYV.

This clonotype was detected many times. This rearrangement joins TRBV25-1 to TRBJ2-1; the match to TRBD2 covers 14 bases. V lost 4 bases, J lost 8 bases, and 10 bases stayed unmatched. The CDR3 has 17 residues. Germline CDR1 is MGHDK and CDR2 is SYGVNS. CDR3 bases: TGTGCCAGCAGTGCACCCCCGGGACTAGCGGGAGAGGATGAGCAGTTCTTC. Translating it yields CASSAPPGLAGEDEQFF. Using reference TRBV25-1 and TRBJ2-1 for the parts outside the CDR3, the full variable domain is EADIYQTPRYLVIGTGKKITLECSQTMGHDKMYWYQQDPGMELHLIHYSYGVNSTEKGDLSSESTVSRIRTEHFPLTLESARPSHTSQYLCASSAPPGLAGEDEQFFGPGTRLTVL.

V and J are TRBV3-1 and TRBJ2-5; weak D call: TRBD1 (6 bases). Trimming cost V 3 bases and J 1 base, with 9 bases left between them. CDR3 length: 14 amino acids. Germline V CDR1 and CDR2: LGHDT, YNNKEL (reference sequence). The CDR3 region has the DNA TGTGCCAGCAGCCAGGGACAATTCCAAGAGACCCAGTACTTC. This gives the protein CASSQGQFQETQYF.

In DNA form, the CDR3 reads TGTGCCAGCAGCAACCGTATAACTCTAGCCAAAAACATTCAGTACTTC. Its translation: CASSNRITLAKNIQYF. This chain uses TRBV6-1 with TRBJ2-4; D is uncertain. The CDR3 sequence is 16 residues long. Trimming stripped 6 bases from V and 0 bases from J, with 15 bases between. The germline V gene encodes CDR1 MNHNS and CDR2 SASEGT.

This clonotype was detected only a few times. V gene TRBV14 combines with J gene TRBJ2-7; D gene unclear. The CDR3 is made up of 19 amino acids. In germline, CDR1 is SGHDN, CDR2 FVKESK. Trimming shortened V by 1 base and J by 5 bases, and 27 bases separated the two germline ends. CDR3 sequence: CASSQGLRTARKNGNEQYF. DNA for the CDR3: TGTGCCAGCAGCCAAGGGCTTAGAACTGCCCGTAAGAATGGAAACGAGCAGTACTTC.

The J gene is TRBJ2-7, the V gene TRBV28; TRBD1 is a possible D gene (6 bases). The ends were cut back, 5 bases at V and 3 bases at J, with 14 bases in the middle. CDR3 length equals 14 residues. From germline, CDR1 is MDHEN and CDR2 SYDVKM. DNA for the CDR3: TGTGCCAGCAGTACCCAGGACAGTTACTACGAGCAGTACTTC. It yields the protein CASSTQDSYYEQYF.

This clonotype was seen a handful of times. The V and J genes are TRBV29-1 and TRBJ1-2; D is unclear. Trimming cost V 0 bases and J 0 bases, with 8 bases left between them. Germline-derived CDR1 and CDR2 are SQVTM and ANQGSEA. The CDR3 sequence is 14 residues long. Here the CDR3 reads CSVEDRGSNYGYTF. CDR3 nucleotide sequence: TGCAGCGTTGAAGATCGGGGATCTAACTATGGCTACACCTTC. The variable domain in full, with the rest retrieved from reference TRBV29-1 and TRBJ1-2, is SAVISQKPSRDICQRGTSLTIQCQVDSQVTMMFWYRQQPGQSLTLIATANQGSEATYESGFVIDKFPISRPNLTFSTLTVSNMSPEDSSIYLCSVEDRGSNYGYTFGSGTRLTVV.

This clonotype showed up just a few times. V is TRBV6-5 and J is TRBJ1-1, with unresolved D. V lost 5 bases, J lost 4 bases, and 11 bases lay in between. Germline V CDR1 and CDR2: MNHEY, SVGAGI. CDR3 length: 13 amino acids. This chain's CDR3 is CASSHGSPTEAFF. In DNA, the CDR3 is TGTGCCAGCAGTCACGGGTCGCCCACTGAAGCTTTCTTT.

The chain is built from TRBV12-3 or TRBV12-4 and TRBJ1-2; 8 nucleotides match TRBD1. The CDR3 runs to 15 residues. Trimming removed 5 bases from V and 3 bases from J; junction bases left unmatched: 8. In nucleotides, the CDR3 is TGTGCCAGCAGTCTCAAGGACAGGGAATACTATGGCTACACCTTC. Translating gives CASSLKDREYYGYTF.

In this sample, this clonotype turned up a few times. A junction boundary mismatches the germline segment, possibly from a read error. The rearrangement joins TRBV5-6 to TRBJ1-1, with a tentative D call TRBD1 (6 bases). This CDR3 comprises 21 residues. Germline V gives CDR1 SGHDT, CDR2 YYEEEE. Written as DNA, the CDR3 is TGTGCCAGCAGTTTGGAGATTTTGTTTGTGGGGACAAGGGGCGCGGACACTGAAGCTTTCTTT. It specifies CASSLEILFVGTRGADTEAFF.

The chain joins TRBV13 to TRBJ2-1; 12 nucleotides line up with TRBD2. V trimming: 2 bases; J trimming: 8 bases; junction bases outside the gene matches: 10. Germline-derived CDR1 and CDR2 are PRHDT and FYEKMQ (reference sequence). The CDR3 covers 17 residues. DNA for the CDR3: TGTGCCAGCAGCTTAAATCTAGCGGGGGGGCCGGTGGATGAGCAGTTCTTC. Translated, it gives CASSLNLAGGPVDEQFF.

V usage is TRBV29-1 and J usage is TRBJ2-5; 12 positions match TRBD2. V dropped 3 bases and J dropped 5; count of bases not matched to a gene: 7. The germline V gene has CDR1 SQVTM and CDR2 ANQGSEA. This CDR3 has 15 residues. The CDR3 DNA is TGCAGCGTTGATGTCGCGGGACTAGCGGGCGAGACCCAGTACTTC. It yields the protein CSVDVAGLAGETQYF.

The chain couples TRBV7-9 to TRBJ2-7; D possibly corresponds to TRBD1 (5 bases). CDR1 and CDR2 from the germline V gene are SEHNR and FQNEAQ (reference sequence). This CDR3 region has 15 residues. With 4 bases removed from V and 5 bases from J, the gap between germline ends came to 18 bases. The CDR3 is CASSSQGAGIHEQYV. In DNA, the CDR3 is TGTGCCAGCAGCTCGCAGGGCGCAGGTATCCACGAGCAGTACGTC.

This clonotype was found many times. The V gene is TRBV12-3 or TRBV12-4, the J gene TRBJ2-5, with 8 bases fitting TRBD2. V trimming: 5 bases; J trimming: 5 bases; junction bases outside the gene matches: 7. The CDR3 is 14 amino acids. The CDR3 DNA reads as TGTGCCAGCAGTCCACGGGGGGGAAGGGAGACCCAGTACTTC. It translates to CASSPRGGRETQYF.

J is TRBJ2-1 and V is TRBV7-9; D ambiguous. The germline CDR1 and CDR2 sequences are SEHNR and FQNEAQ (reference sequence). This CDR3 is 14 amino acids long. V was shortened by 7 bases and J by 2 bases, with 12 bases between the two germline ends. CDR3 sequence: CASTPDQAYNEQFF. The CDR3 DNA sequence: TGTGCCAGCACGCCGGACCAAGCCTACAATGAGCAGTTCTTC. The whole variable domain, filled in from reference TRBV7-9 and TRBJ2-1, reads DTGVSQNPRHKITKRGQNVTFRCDPISEHNRLYWYRQTLGQGPEFLTYFQNEAQLEKSRLLSDRFSAERPKGSFSTLEIQRTEQGDSAMYLCASTPDQAYNEQFFGPGTRLTVL.

The chain uses TRBV11-2 and TRBJ2-1; 7 bases map to TRBD1. Germline CDR1 and CDR2: SGHAT and FQNNGV. The CDR3 contains 16 residues. Losses at the gene ends were 2 bases for V and 6 bases for J; bases not matched to a gene: 10. The CDR3 loop is CASSLTFGWDSNEQFF. The CDR3 DNA sequence: TGTGCCAGCAGCTTAACTTTTGGTTGGGACAGCAATGAGCAGTTCTTC.

This clonotype was recorded many times. This CDR3 is CASSKTPPGSRETQYF. CDR3 in DNA: TGTGCCAGCAGTAAAACTCCCCCTGGTTCGCGAGAGACCCAGTACTTC. This chain uses TRBV28 with TRBJ2-5; D unclear. Per the germline V gene, CDR1 is MDHEN and CDR2 is SYDVKM. The CDR3 has 16 amino acids. V gave up 5 bases and J gave up 4 bases, with 20 bases separating them.

This chain connects TRBV9 to TRBJ1-1; D remains unclear. The germline V and J ends were trimmed by 4 bases and 7 bases, with 14 bases remaining between them. CDR1 is SGDLS, CDR2 YYNGEE, per germline. The CDR3 spans 13 residues. CDR3 protein: CASSPQAGIEAFF. The CDR3 bases are TGTGCCAGCAGCCCCCAGGCGGGGATTGAAGCTTTCTTT.

This clonotype came up many times. This chain connects TRBV6-4 to TRBJ1-1, with D uncertain. V was pared by 6 bases and J by 1 base, with 9 bases between. The length of the CDR3 is 13 residues. Germline V gene sequence: CDR1 MRHNA, CDR2 SNTAGT. The CDR3 sequence: CASSEDGNTEAFF. Here the CDR3 DNA reads TGTGCCAGCAGCGAGGACGGGAACACTGAAGCTTTCTTT.

This clonotype was detected a few times. This rearrangement joins TRBV20-1 to TRBJ2-3; TRBD2 agrees at 7 bases. There are 15 residues in the CDR3. The V gene's germline CDR1 is DFQATT and CDR2 SNEGSKA (reference sequence). The V segment lost 5 bases and the J segment 4 bases; nucleotides outside the gene matches: 12. CDR3 loop: CSAPTGLWFPDTQYF. CDR3 nucleotide sequence: TGCAGTGCTCCTACGGGACTATGGTTCCCAGATACGCAGTATTTT.

The chain employs TRBV7-9 and TRBJ2-2; 8 bases line up with TRBD1. Germline values: CDR1 SEHNR, CDR2 FQNEAQ (reference sequence). Trimming took 6 bases from V and 1 from J; bases not matched to a gene: 7. The CDR3 totals 16 residues. CDR3 nucleotide sequence: TGTGCCAGCAGAGTCGCCGGGACAGGGAACACCGGGGAGCTGTTTTTT. This encodes CASRVAGTGNTGELFF.

Ten or more counts support this clonotype. J is TRBJ2-1 and V is TRBV29-1; 8 nucleotides match TRBD2. The germline V gene has CDR1 SQVTM and CDR2 ANQGSEA. The CDR3 length is 13 residues. V shed 5 bases and J 1 base; nucleotides not matched to a gene: 1. The CDR3, as DNA: TGCAGCGTTTCTAGCGGGTCCTACAATGAGCAGTTCTTC. This translates into CSVSSGSYNEQFF.

The chain employs TRBV21-1 and TRBJ2-7; the D segment call TRBD1 is taken from the table without a DNA check. TRBV21-1 is a known pseudogene. The CDR3 sequence is 16 residues long. The chain's CDR3 is CASSKRTGTGGYEQYF. Here the CDR3 DNA reads TGTGCCAGCAGCAAAAGAACCGGGACAGGGGGCTACGAGCAGTACTTC.